This TCR beta chain was captured by sequencing in a study of cytomegalovirus exposure and HLA in healthy donors. The CDR3 covers 13 residues. V lost 4 bases, J lost 10 bases, and 5 bases stayed unmatched. Looked up from germline, CDR1 is SGHVS and CDR2 is FQNEAQ. For this clone: Its antigen is undetermined.

Use of 60 Vbeta and 13 Jbeta primers characterized the PCR. Original methodology: Later, an analysis found 75 million to 100 million unique TCR beta chains, and about 10 million of these were shared. The repertoire was sequenced with immunoSEQ multiplex PCR; TCRdb's copy has only in-frame clones and lacks some. The DNA gave D and trimming, while V, J and clone size come from that table. The sample contains around 99,000 clones, 76% of which appear only once. General study points: It was likely that a cluster of highly shared sequence variants was a sequencing artifact. In a later analysis, V- and J-gene trimming of beta chains associated with a DCLRE1C missense variant, replicated independently.

This sequence joins TRBV7-8 and TRBJ2-3, with 10 bases lining up with TRBD2. The source material was PBMCs. The source of this sequence is a man aged 18 to 29 in good health and CMV-seronegative. The CDR3 spells CASSYLAGGPQYF. The CDR3 DNA reads as TGTGCCAGCAGCTACTTAGCGGGGGGCCCGCAGTATTTT.